The 24 T cell receptor beta chains below all came from one sample that was sequenced in a study of T cell responses to AZD1222 COVID-19 vaccine. TCRdb's copy holds only in-frame clones and misses some; the assay was immunoSEQ multiplex PCR. This sample has 120,000 or so clones, with approximately 88% found just once. The starting material was peripheral blood, obtained on day 0 of MenACWY control vaccination. The receptors were gathered from an adult in good health.

The J gene is TRBJ1-1, the V gene TRBV27, with D perhaps TRBD1 (5 bases). Germline V gives CDR1 MNHEY, CDR2 SMNVEV (reference sequence). There are 14 residues in the CDR3. With 6 bases removed from V and 5 bases from J, the gap between germline ends came to 16 bases. The CDR3 coding sequence is TGTGCCAGCAGATCCGCAGGGAGAGGGACTGAAGCTTTCTTT. It encodes CASRSAGRGTEAFF.

V is TRBV6-5 and J is TRBJ1-2; D ambiguous. CDR1 and CDR2 (germline): MNHEY, SVGAGI. V was shortened by 7 bases and J by 4 bases, with 16 bases between the two germline ends. The CDR3 spans 14 residues. The CDR3 here is CASTVERVAYGYTF. In nucleotides, the CDR3 is TGTGCCAGCACCGTCGAACGGGTGGCCTATGGCTACACCTTC.

The rearrangement links TRBV19 to TRBJ1-2; tentative D call: TRBD1 (6 bases). This CDR3 has 13 residues. Trimming removed 4 bases from V and 4 bases from J, with 10 bases in between. Germline values: CDR1 LNHDA, CDR2 SQIVND (reference sequence). For the CDR3, the DNA is TGTGCCAGTAGTACGGACAGATTCTATGGCTACACCTTC. Translation gives CASSTDRFYGYTF. Complete variable domain (other parts from reference TRBV19 and TRBJ1-2): DGGITQSPKYLFRKEGQNVTLSCEQNLNHDAMYWYRQDPGQGLRLIYYSQIVNDFQKGDIAEGYSVSREKKESFPLTVTSAQKNPTAFYLCASSTDRFYGYTFGSGTRLTVV.

The rearrangement joins TRBV12-3 or TRBV12-4 to TRBJ2-3; D call uncertain. The CDR3 runs to 12 residues. The V and J ends lost 3 bases and 4 bases respectively, with 5 bases between them. The CDR3 DNA follows: TGTGCCAGCAGTTTCGGGTCAGATACGCAGTATTTT. The encoded protein is CASSFGSDTQYF.

This chain's CDR3 is CASSQWGGRIKETQYF. As DNA, the CDR3 is TGTGCCAGCTCCCAATGGGGGGGCCGCATAAAAGAGACCCAGTACTTC. V usage is TRBV18 and J usage is TRBJ2-5; TRBD2 is a possible D gene (7 bases). The CDR3 covers 16 residues. Germline V gene sequence: CDR1 KGHSH, CDR2 LQKENI. The ends were cut back, 6 bases at V and 3 bases at J, with 20 bases in the middle.

The chain carries TRBV29-1 and TRBJ2-7; D is perhaps TRBD2 (6 bases). Germline assignment: CDR1 SQVTM and CDR2 ANQGSEA. The CDR3 length is 13 residues. V lost 5 bases and J 6 bases, leaving 17 bases between the germline ends. The CDR3 DNA is TGCAGCGTTACCCCGGGGGACCAGGGCGAGCAGTACTTC. Residues: CSVTPGDQGEQYF.

The CDR3 reads CASSSITSGRRNEQFF. The DNA for the CDR3 is TGTGCCAGCAGCTCCATCACTAGCGGGAGAAGGAATGAGCAGTTCTTC. V gene TRBV11-2 combines with J gene TRBJ2-1; 11 bases align to TRBD2. After removal of 4 bases from V and 7 bases from J, the junction contained 9 bases not matched to a gene. The CDR3 is made up of 16 amino acids. In germline, CDR1 is SGHAT, CDR2 FQNNGV.

This clone showed up just once. The chain combines TRBV5-4 with TRBJ2-7; unclear D gene. Germline V gives CDR1 SGHNT, CDR2 YYREEE (reference sequence). This CDR3 region has 13 residues. Trimming pared 0 bases from V and 5 bases from J, leaving 9 bases between. The CDR3 is CASSLALRNEQYF. The DNA for the CDR3 is TGTGCCAGCAGCTTGGCCTTAAGAAACGAGCAGTACTTC.

CDR3: CASSLATVGSSTDTQYF. The DNA of the CDR3 is TGCGCCAGCAGCTTGGCTACGGTTGGTTCTAGCACAGATACGCAGTATTTT. This chain links TRBV5-1 with TRBJ2-3; D ambiguous. The CDR3 runs to 17 residues. CDR1 SGHRS and CDR2 YFSETQ come from the germline V gene. The V gene lost 0 bases and the J gene lost 0 bases, with 14 bases spanning the gap.

The V and J genes are TRBV6-2 or TRBV6-3 and TRBJ2-2; TRBD1 might be the D (6 bases). Germline assignment: CDR1 MNHEY and CDR2 SVGEGT. V was cut by 5 bases and J by 7 bases, with 20 bases left in between. The CDR3 is 16 amino acids. The CDR3 reads CASSHTGGAGGGELFF. The CDR3 DNA follows: TGTGCCAGCAGTCATACTGGGGGCGCGGGCGGCGGGGAGCTGTTTTTT.

The chain is built from TRBV28 and TRBJ2-5, with 8 bases aligning to TRBD2. This CDR3 contains 17 residues. The junction had 14 bases not matched to a gene; V was cut back by 5 bases and J by 3 bases. Germline V gives CDR1 MDHEN, CDR2 SYDVKM. DNA of the CDR3: TGTGCCAGCAGTCTCCCCCCCCAAGCGGGAGTAAAAGAGACCCAGTACTTC. It encodes CASSLPPQAGVKETQYF.

The chain joins TRBV10-1 to TRBJ2-1; tentatively, D is TRBD2 (6 bases). The germline gives CDR1 WNHNN, CDR2 SYGVQD (reference sequence). This CDR3 region has 15 residues. Trimming removed 4 bases from V and 7 bases from J, with 17 bases in between. CDR3 bases: TGCGCCAGCAGTGGTGCGGGATCTTTAATGAATGAGCAGTTCTTC. Translating it yields CASSGAGSLMNEQFF.

The table lists this clone with a few counts. The chain joins TRBV11-3 to TRBJ1-3; D uncertain. V lost 4 bases to trimming and J lost 7 bases, with 23 bases between them. The CDR3 is 17 residues long. Germline CDR1 is SGHNT and CDR2 is YENEEA. The CDR3 coding sequence is TGTGCCAGCAGCTACGACTCTGGATACGGGAACGCGAACACCATATATTTT. This sequence encodes CASSYDSGYGNANTIYF.

The gene calls are TRBV7-2 and TRBJ1-4; D uncertain. The CDR3 covers 12 residues. V was clipped by 5 bases and J by 8 bases, with 9 bases between them. Germline V gene sequence: CDR1 SGHTA, CDR2 FQGNSA. The CDR3 loop reads CASSQAGEKLFF. As DNA, the CDR3 is TGTGCCAGCAGCCAGGCCGGGGAAAAACTGTTTTTT.

The J gene is TRBJ1-1, the V gene TRBV19, with a weak D call TRBD1 (5 bases). Germline lookup yields CDR1 LNHDA and CDR2 SQIVND (reference sequence). The CDR3 runs 14 residues. V was trimmed by 5 bases and J by 6 bases, leaving 16 bases between them. CDR3 loop: CASSRAGYQAEAFF. CDR3 DNA sequence: TGTGCCAGTAGTCGTGCAGGGTACCAGGCTGAAGCTTTCTTT.

This rearrangement joins TRBV6-4 to TRBJ2-1, with 8 bases lining up with TRBD2. The CDR3 spans 15 residues. Germline trimming cut 5 bases from V and 3 bases from J; bases unmatched to any gene: 6. Germline V gives CDR1 MRHNA, CDR2 SNTAGT. The CDR3 reads CASSPSGQGYNEQFF. CDR3 sequence (DNA): TGTGCCAGCAGTCCTAGCGGGCAGGGCTACAATGAGCAGTTCTTC.

V and J are TRBV5-1 and TRBJ2-2, with a weak D call TRBD1 (6 bases). V shed 4 bases and J shed 6 bases, with 19 bases lying between them. CDR3 size: 16 residues. CDR1 is SGHRS and CDR2 is YFSETQ in the germline V gene. CDR3 protein: CASSIPGATSPGELFF. In nucleotides, the CDR3 is TGCGCCAGCAGCATTCCAGGGGCCACGTCCCCCGGGGAGCTGTTTTTT. Using reference TRBV5-1 and TRBJ2-2 for the parts outside the CDR3, the full variable domain is KAGVTQTPRYLIKTRGQQVTLSCSPISGHRSVSWYQQTPGQGLQFLFEYFSETQRNKGNFPGRFSGRQFSNSRSEMNVSTLELGDSALYLCASSIPGATSPGELFFGEGSRLTVL.

The chain couples TRBV9 to TRBJ1-6; perhaps TRBD1 as D (6 bases). Trimming removed 3 bases at V and 5 bases at J, with 6 bases between. There are 13 residues in the CDR3. The germline gives CDR1 SGDLS, CDR2 YYNGEE. CDR3 amino acids: CASSGDNNSPLHF. The CDR3 DNA sequence: TGTGCCAGCAGCGGGGACAATAATTCACCCCTCCACTTT. Based on the CDR3 plus reference TRBV9 and TRBJ1-6, the full variable domain is DSGVTQTPKHLITATGQRVTLRCSPRSGDLSVYWYQQSLDQGLQFLIQYYNGEERAKGNILERFSAQQFPDLHSELNLSSLELGDSALYFCASSGDNNSPLHFGNGTRLTVT.

The chain uses TRBV5-5 and TRBJ2-3; D remains unclear. This CDR3 is 14 amino acids long. Trimming stripped 0 bases from V and 4 bases from J, with 9 bases between. CDR1 and CDR2 (germline): SGHKS, YYEKEE (reference sequence). CDR3 nucleotide sequence: TGTGCCAGCAGCTTGGAGAAGCGCGCAGATACGCAGTATTTT. Protein sequence: CASSLEKRADTQYF.

The chain joins TRBV6-5 to TRBJ1-2; D remains ambiguous. This CDR3 comprises 11 residues. Germline assignment: CDR1 MNHEY and CDR2 SVGAGI. V dropped 7 bases and J dropped 7 bases, with 10 bases sitting between them. The CDR3 protein is CASTGVFGYTF. The CDR3 DNA reads as TGTGCCAGCACCGGAGTTTTTGGCTACACCTTC.

J is TRBJ1-1 and V is TRBV25-1; D remains unclear. Germline CDR1 and CDR2: MGHDK and SYGVNS. V lost 5 bases and J lost 6, with 7 bases in between. The CDR3 has 11 amino acids. CDR3 coding DNA: TGTGCCAGCAGTAAATGGCCTGAAGCTTTCTTT. Translated, it gives CASSKWPEAFF.

The chain carries TRBV6-5 and TRBJ2-3, with 7 nucleotides matching TRBD2. The germline CDR1 and CDR2 sequences are MNHEY and SVGAGI. There are 14 residues in the CDR3. The V gene end was trimmed by 6 bases and the J gene end by 0 bases; junction bases not matched to a gene: 3. For the CDR3, the DNA is TGTGCCAGCAGCCTAGCGGCTAGCACAGATACGCAGTATTTT. It codes for CASSLAASTDTQYF.

This rearrangement joins TRBV27 to TRBJ2-2; tentative D call: TRBD2 (5 bases). Trimming pared 4 bases from V and 6 bases from J, leaving 9 bases between. The CDR3 sequence is 13 residues long. Per germline, CDR1 MNHEY and CDR2 SMNVEV (reference sequence). In nucleotides, the CDR3 is TGTGCCAGCAGTTCGAGGGTTGCCGGGGAGCTGTTTTTT. This encodes CASSSRVAGELFF.

This chain uses TRBV30 with TRBJ2-5; D remains ambiguous. Trimming left V 1 base short and J 2 bases short, with 11 bases between. This CDR3 spans 14 amino acids. Germline V gene data show CDR1 as GTSNPN and CDR2 as SVGIG (reference sequence). Here the CDR3 DNA reads TGTGCCTGGAGTGGGACGCCTGGACAAGAGACCCAGTACTTC. It translates to CAWSGTPGQETQYF.